This TCR beta chain was captured in a study of CD8 T cells in ankylosing spondylitis. TCRdb fed the 5' RACE reads into MiXCR, producing one record per CDR3 protein. In the table there are roughly 440,000 distinct CDR3 sequences, approximately 17% of which are singletons. General study findings and limits: Ankylosing spondylitis blood seemed to carry a telltale TCR beta motif made of about 8 highly homologous variants.

The CDR3 covers 15 residues. The germline CDR1 and CDR2 sequences are MGHRA and YSYEKL. V shed 4 bases and J 3 bases; nucleotides not matched to a gene: 4. This clonotype was seen a handful of times. The antigen remains undetermined. The genes are TRBV4-1 and TRBJ2-5; 11 bases are a match to TRBD2. The receptor was isolated from a male donor with ankylosing spondylitis. Sequencing was carried out using blood, either unsorted or a sorted T cell fraction (not recorded which). CDR3: CASSLAGGRKETQYF. In DNA, the CDR3 is TGCGCCAGCAGCCTAGCGGGGGGGCGGAAAGAGACCCAGTACTTC.